This T cell receptor (beta chain) was sequenced for a study of CD4+ T cells in melanoma (dated 2022 in TCRdb). Study-wide context: The study investigated neoantigen-specific CD4+ T cells in human melanoma. Overall study results and their limits: Neoantigen-specific CD4+ T cells were reported to be correlated with the function of CD8+ T cells, macrophages and B cells. Diverse differentiation states were reported to be shown by neoantigen-specific CD4+ T cells in melanoma.

About this clone: Its antigen remains unidentified. The record has no base qualities; no much larger clone is one base away.

Receptor amplification or capture employed the immunoSEQ multiplex PCR assay. TCRdb re-hosts the immuneACCESS table, in-frame sequences only. Its copies lack some clones; in the studies checked, an unresolved V gene accounts for under half of them, and the cause for the rest is not known. The sample has around 100,000 clones on record, 92% of them singletons. About 3.3% of the sample comes from the top ten. Donors were patients with melanoma. This receptor was identified in a human donor with melanoma. The sample was peripheral blood.

The DNA sequence reads TGTGCCAGCAGTTACTTGGGGGTGACTGGCTACACCTTC. Its protein is CASSYLGVTGYTF. This receptor chain uses TRBV6-5 and TRBJ1-2, with a weak D call of TRBD1 (5 bases match). Inclusive of the bounding cysteine and phenylalanine, the CDR3 is 13 residues long. Kept here is only the CDR3 DNA, which spans 39 bases and is read in frame from base 1. CDR1 and CDR2 (MNHEY, SVGAGI) derive from the germline V gene. Deletion took 1 base off V and 7 bases off J, with a span of 10 bases between the germline ends.